This TCR beta chain was sequenced during a study of CD8 T cells in ankylosing spondylitis. Study conclusions and caveats: For ankylosing spondylitis blood, a TCR beta motif of under 10 highly homologous variants appeared characteristic. Disease-associated clones were CD8+ and fairly uncommon in peripheral blood. The clones that were linked to disease were reported to be significantly enriched in matched synovial fluid samples from ankylosing spondylitis patients. Some of these motif variants have turned up before, in reports on reactive arthritis synovial fluid and blood.

CDR3 length equals 14 residues. Trimming cost V 2 bases and J 5 bases, with 7 bases left between them. Germline V gene lookup returns CDR1 MNHEY and CDR2 SVGAGI. The sample holds a few counts of this clonotype. Its antigen is as yet unknown. Quantitative barcoded 5'-RACE was used to prepare TCR beta libraries. Via MiXCR, TCRdb re-called the 5' RACE reads, giving one row per CDR3 protein. The sample comprises approximately 540,000 distinct CDR3 sequences, 10% to 15% of which are singletons, and around 6.8% rests with the top ten. The source is a male donor with ankylosing spondylitis. The sample was blood, either unsorted or a sorted T cell fraction (not recorded which). The chain couples TRBV6-5 to TRBJ1-6; no clear D gene. CDR3 nucleotides: TGTGCCAGCAGTTACGGGCAGAATAATTCACCCCTCCACTTT. Its translation: CASSYGQNNSPLHF.